These 32 T cell receptor beta chains were all obtained from the same sample, sequenced in a study of T cells in Graves' hyperthyroidism and ophthalmopathy. Amplified regions were TCR beta CDR3 sequences from RNA transcripts. The HTBI set primed first-round TCR CDR3 RT-PCR. In TCRdb, the multiplex PCR reads were re-called with MiXCR into one record per CDR3 protein. The sample records approximately 710,000 distinct CDR3 sequences, around 15% being singletons. The specimen was blood. The receptors were sampled from a man aged 45-60 years with Graves' hyperthyroidism.

The V and J genes are TRBV5-1 and TRBJ2-2; TRBD2 aligns across 9 bases. Germline V lookup: CDR1 SGHRS, CDR2 YFSETQ. The CDR3 extends over 17 amino acids. V gave up 1 base and J gave up 7 bases; unmatched junction bases: 11. CDR3 in DNA: TGCGCCAGCAGCTTGCATACGGCTAGCGGGACTAGCGGGGAGCTGTTTTTT. Protein sequence: CASSLHTASGTSGELFF.

In its sample, this clonotype was seen a few times. The chain links TRBV6-1 to TRBJ1-1, with a possible D match to TRBD1 (6 bases). V was clipped by 6 bases and J by 0 bases, with 14 bases between them. The CDR3 spans 15 residues. Germline lookup yields CDR1 MNHNS and CDR2 SASEGT. CDR3 residues: CASRRTVNMNTEAFF. The CDR3 nucleotides read TGTGCCAGCAGAAGGACAGTCAACATGAACACTGAAGCTTTCTTT.

This chain joins TRBV27 and TRBJ2-1; possible D gene TRBD2, 5 bases. In germline, CDR1 is MNHEY, CDR2 SMNVEV (reference sequence). Between the trimmed V and J ends, which lost 8 bases and 5 bases, there was a span of 19 bases. The CDR3 has 15 residues. The CDR3 region has the DNA TGTGCCAGCGAAGACCTGGTGCTAGCTGACAATGAGCAGTTCTTC. This translates into CASEDLVLADNEQFF.

The CDR3 loop is CSARSGVAGSTDEQFF. The CDR3, as DNA: TGCAGTGCTAGGTCTGGGGTAGCGGGAAGTACGGATGAGCAGTTCTTC. The rearrangement uses TRBV20-1 and TRBJ2-1, with TRBD2 matching 8 bases. This CDR3 is built from 16 residues. V lost 3 bases, J lost 8 bases, and 15 bases stayed unmatched. The germline gives CDR1 DFQATT, CDR2 SNEGSKA (reference sequence).

The table lists this clonotype with many counts. This rearrangement joins TRBV7-9 to TRBJ1-1; D is perhaps TRBD1 (5 bases). Germline V gives CDR1 SEHNR, CDR2 FQNEAQ (reference sequence). CDR3 length: 12 residues. V was clipped by 3 bases and J by 10 bases, with 12 bases between them. CDR3 nucleotide sequence: TGTGCCAGCAGCTTCGGGGGGGAGAGAGCTTTCTTT. It is translated as CASSFGGERAFF.

Ten or more counts support this clonotype. The chain employs TRBV19 and TRBJ2-6; D possibly corresponds to TRBD2 (5 bases). Trimming cost V 5 bases and J 4 bases, with 15 bases left between them. The CDR3 covers 16 residues. Germline V gene data show CDR1 as LNHDA and CDR2 as SQIVND (reference sequence). CDR3: CASSRLINPGANVLTF. The CDR3, as DNA: TGTGCCAGTAGTCGACTAATCAATCCCGGGGCCAACGTCCTGACTTTC.

Details on this clonotype: Given a much more abundant clone one base away, this may be a read error. The CDR3 carries no conserved terminal phenylalanine or tryptophan, so it likely arises from a read error. The chain uses TRBV5-1 and TRBJ1-5; no firm D call. The CDR3 totals 16 residues. The germline V gene has CDR1 SGHRS and CDR2 YFSETQ. V was clipped by 4 bases and J by 0 bases, with 14 bases between them. The CDR3 sequence: CASSELGSHSNQPQHL. DNA for the CDR3: TGCGCCAGCAGCGAGCTGGGGAGCCATAGCAATCAGCCCCAGCATCTT.

The rearrangement links TRBV30 to TRBJ2-1, with 9 bases matching TRBD1. Germline CDR1 reads GTSNPN; CDR2 reads SVGIG (reference sequence). The V and J ends lost 5 bases and 7 bases, in that order; junction bases with no gene match: 6. The CDR3 runs 13 residues. The CDR3, as DNA: TGTGCCTGGGCCGGGACAGGGTTTAATGAGCAGTTCTTC. Protein: CAWAGTGFNEQFF.

The V and J genes are TRBV5-1 and TRBJ1-5; 8 nucleotides agree with TRBD1. Looked up from germline, CDR1 is SGHRS and CDR2 is YFSETQ. The V segment lost 4 bases and the J segment 2 bases; nucleotides outside the gene matches: 5. The CDR3 totals 15 residues. The CDR3 DNA is TGCGCCAGCAGCGCAATGACAGGGGGCAATCAGCCCCAGCATTTT. Protein: CASSAMTGGNQPQHF.

This clonotype has ten or more counts. The V gene is TRBV28, the J gene TRBJ1-4; D uncertain. Germline loops: CDR1 MDHEN, CDR2 SYDVKM. The CDR3 runs 15 residues. V was pared by 5 bases and J by 5 bases, with 15 bases between. The CDR3 loop reads CASSPTPRVNEKLFF. Here the CDR3 DNA reads TGTGCCAGCAGTCCCACACCGAGGGTCAATGAAAAACTGTTTTTT.

A few counts support this clonotype. This chain links TRBV15 with TRBJ2-2; D perhaps matches TRBD2 (5 bases). Germline loops: CDR1 LNHNV, CDR2 YYDKDF (reference sequence). Trimming stripped 0 bases from V and 0 bases from J, with 8 bases between. The CDR3 length is 16 residues. The CDR3 DNA sequence: TGTGCCACCAGCAGAGATCGGGAACCGAACACCGGGGAGCTGTTTTTT. Translation gives CATSRDREPNTGELFF.

There are many counts of this clonotype. The chain employs TRBV7-2 and TRBJ1-2; no firm D call. This CDR3 is 13 amino acids long. The V end lost 4 bases, the J end lost 7 bases, and 13 bases lay between the germline ends. Looked up from germline, CDR1 is SGHTA and CDR2 is FQGNSA. The CDR3 sequence: CASSSYVGVGYTF. Written as DNA, the CDR3 is TGTGCCAGCAGCTCGTATGTCGGGGTTGGCTACACCTTC.

This clonotype was counted at least ten times. The V call is TRBV12-3 or TRBV12-4, the J call TRBJ2-3; D is unresolved. Trimming removed 3 bases at V and 6 bases at J, with 13 bases between. CDR3 length equals 14 residues. CDR3 residues: CASSFAYSEDTQYF. For the CDR3, the DNA is TGTGCCAGCAGTTTTGCATACTCGGAGGATACGCAGTATTTT.

The chain combines TRBV15 with TRBJ1-1; weak D call: TRBD1 (5 bases). The germline gives CDR1 LNHNV, CDR2 YYDKDF (reference sequence). V was trimmed by 10 bases and J by 1 base, leaving 19 bases between them. There are 15 residues in the CDR3. The CDR3 reads CASSGPRGTNTEAFF. The CDR3 DNA is TGTGCCAGCAGTGGACCACGCGGGACGAACACTGAAGCTTTCTTT.

About this clonotype itself: A much larger clone lies a single base off, so this may be a read error. The gene calls are TRBV4-3 and TRBJ2-6; TRBD1 matches at 12 bases. This CDR3 contains 19 residues. Germline V gene lookup returns CDR1 LGHNA and CDR2 YSLEER. CDR3 DNA sequence: TGCGCCAGCAGCCAAGATTGGGGGACAGGGGGCACTGGGGCCAACGTCCTGGCTTTC. Translating gives CASSQDWGTGGTGANVLAF.

The genes are TRBV19 and TRBJ1-5; D unclear. In germline, CDR1 is LNHDA, CDR2 SQIVND (reference sequence). The CDR3 has 19 residues. The V gene lost 2 bases and the J gene lost 1 base, with 21 bases spanning the gap. The CDR3 coding sequence is TGTGCCAGTAGTATAAGGTTGTTCGTAAGCGGGGTGAGCAATCAGCCCCAGCATTTT. It is translated as CASSIRLFVSGVSNQPQHF.

This clonotype was seen only a few times. The chain uses TRBV20-1 and TRBJ1-2, with unresolved D. The germline V gene has CDR1 DFQATT and CDR2 SNEGSKA (reference sequence). V was clipped by 4 bases and J by 4 bases, with 7 bases between them. The CDR3 spans 11 residues. DNA for the CDR3: TGCAGTGCTAAATATATCTATGGCTACACCTTC. This translates into CSAKYIYGYTF.

V and J are TRBV12-3 or TRBV12-4 and TRBJ2-7; 11 nucleotides line up with TRBD1. The CDR3 is 14 residues long. J lost 6 bases, V lost 5 bases, and 6 bases had no gene match. The CDR3 region has the DNA TGTGCCAGCAGTCGGACAGGGGGCCCCCTCGAGCAGTACTTC. As protein: CASSRTGGPLEQYF.

The chain carries TRBV20-1 and TRBJ2-3; 15 bases align to TRBD2. From germline, CDR1 is DFQATT and CDR2 SNEGSKA (reference sequence). Trimming took 6 bases from V and 0 from J; bases not matched to a gene: 7. This CDR3 region has 17 residues. The CDR3 is CSADGLAGGRSTDTQYF. As DNA, the CDR3 is TGCAGTGCCGACGGACTAGCGGGAGGGCGGAGCACAGATACGCAGTATTTT.

This clonotype appeared many times. V is TRBV2 and J is TRBJ2-7; D is possibly TRBD1 (7 bases). This CDR3 has 16 residues. Germline CDR1 SNHLY, CDR2 FYNNEI. The V end was cut by 2 bases, the J end by 4 bases, with 18 bases between. The DNA for the CDR3 is TGTGCCAGCAGTGAAACCCTGACAGGGAGGAGGTACGAGCAGTACTTC. This translates into CASSETLTGRRYEQYF.

This clonotype appeared a few times. The chain employs TRBV10-3 and TRBJ2-1; tentatively, D is TRBD2 (6 bases). The CDR3 sequence is 14 residues long. Germline V lookup: CDR1 ENHRY, CDR2 SYGVKD. V lost 2 bases to trimming and J lost 8 bases, with 13 bases between them. The CDR3 DNA is TGTGCCATCAGTGAGGGGAGATGGGGGGATGAGCAGTTCTTC. This gives the protein CAISEGRWGDEQFF.

The chain carries TRBV27 and TRBJ1-5; no definite D call. This CDR3 comprises 14 residues. The germline CDR1 and CDR2 sequences are MNHEY and SMNVEV (reference sequence). The V gene lost 2 bases and the J gene lost 7 bases, with 12 bases spanning the gap. This CDR3 reads CASSLAEGGQPQHF. In nucleotides, the CDR3 is TGTGCCAGCAGTTTAGCAGAGGGCGGCCAGCCCCAGCATTTT.

In this sample, this clonotype turned up many times. J is TRBJ1-5 and V is TRBV6-1; 8 positions agree with TRBD1. J was trimmed by 5 bases and V by 5 bases; bases with no gene match: 2. This CDR3 is built from 13 residues. In germline, CDR1 is MNHNS, CDR2 SASEGT. In DNA, the CDR3 is TGTGCCAGCAGTAAGGACAGGGATCAGCCCCAGCATTTT. As protein: CASSKDRDQPQHF.

This clonotype came up a few times. This could be a read error, since a much larger clone is one nucleotide away. V gene TRBV27 combines with J gene TRBJ2-4, with D possibly TRBD2 on 5 matching bases. This CDR3 region has 16 residues. Looked up from germline, CDR1 is MNHEY and CDR2 is SMNVEV (reference sequence). In DNA, the CDR3 is TGTGCCAGCAGCTTCAGACTTCCCCTAGCCAAAAACATTCAGTGCTTC. It yields the protein CASSFRLPLAKNIQCF.

In its sample, this clonotype was seen many times. The chain is built from TRBV12-3 or TRBV12-4 and TRBJ1-2, with D hard to call. The CDR3 spans 14 residues. V was shortened by 1 base and J by 4 bases, with 10 bases between the two germline ends. The CDR3 here is CASSLGRRSYGYTF. The CDR3 coding sequence is TGTGCCAGCAGTTTAGGCAGGCGTAGCTATGGCTACACCTTC.

This clonotype was counted many times. The CDR3 loop is CASSLLGQGSGYTF. The DNA of the CDR3 is TGTGCCAGCAGTCTTCTCGGACAGGGTAGCGGCTACACCTTC. The rearrangement uses TRBV27 and TRBJ1-2, with 8 bases aligning to TRBD1. This CDR3 has 14 amino acids. Germline loops: CDR1 MNHEY, CDR2 SMNVEV (reference sequence). V shed 5 bases and J 8 bases; nucleotides not matched to a gene: 10.

The chain links TRBV20-1 to TRBJ1-5; D is unresolved. The CDR3 sequence is 16 residues long. The ends were cut back, 0 bases at V and 6 bases at J, with 18 bases in the middle. CDR1 is DFQATT and CDR2 is SNEGSKA in the germline V gene (reference sequence). The CDR3 DNA reads TGCAGTGCTAGAGATCAGTCGGTGGGGTTCGTTCAGCCCCAGCATTTT. Its protein product is CSARDQSVGFVQPQHF.

This clonotype was observed many times. The chain employs TRBV2 and TRBJ2-5; 7 positions match TRBD1. J lost 4 bases, V lost 5 bases, and 10 bases had no gene match. CDR3 size: 15 residues. CDR1 is SNHLY, CDR2 FYNNEI, per germline. CDR3 nucleotide sequence: TGTGCCAGCAGTCTATCGCAGGGGGTTTCAGAGACCCAGTACTTC. This gives the protein CASSLSQGVSETQYF. The whole variable domain, filled in from reference TRBV2 and TRBJ2-5, reads EPEVTQTPSHQVTQMGQEVILRCVPISNHLYFYWYRQILGQKVEFLVSFYNNEISEKSEIFDDQFSVERPDGSNFTLKIRSTKLEDSAMYFCASSLSQGVSETQYFGPGTRLLVL.

Many counts were recorded for this clonotype. V usage is TRBV11-1 and J usage is TRBJ2-1; perhaps TRBD1 as D (6 bases). V was shortened by 1 base and J by 3 bases, with 13 bases between the two germline ends. The CDR3 covers 16 residues. Germline assignment: CDR1 SGHAT and CDR2 FQDESV (reference sequence). As DNA, the CDR3 is TGTGCCAGCAGCTTAGGCCCCGACAGGATCTACAATGAGCAGTTCTTC. Translated: CASSLGPDRIYNEQFF.

This clonotype was recorded at least ten times. This chain links TRBV12-3 or TRBV12-4 with TRBJ2-7, with TRBD1 matching 8 bases. The CDR3 length is 12 residues. V lost 5 bases, J lost 3 bases, and 0 bases stayed unmatched. CDR3 in DNA: TGTGCCAGCAGTGGACAGGGCTACGAGCAGTACTTC. This gives the protein CASSGQGYEQYF.

The rearrangement links TRBV7-9 to TRBJ2-3; 7 nucleotides line up with TRBD2. Germline CDR1 is SEHNR and CDR2 is FQNEAQ (reference sequence). The CDR3 covers 15 residues. The trim removed 8 bases at V and 2 bases at J, leaving 10 bases unmatched. The CDR3 region is CASAEGLAVTDTQYF. In nucleotides, the CDR3 is TGTGCCAGCGCCGAGGGGCTAGCGGTCACAGATACGCAGTATTTT.

The chain has TRBV14 and TRBJ1-2; D unresolved. CDR3 length: 13 amino acids. Per the germline V gene, CDR1 is SGHDN and CDR2 is FVKESK. V lost 4 bases and J 6 bases, leaving 12 bases between the germline ends. The DNA of the CDR3 is TGTGCCAGCAGCCCCCTCCTCCGGGATGGCTACACCTTC. Translating it yields CASSPLLRDGYTF.